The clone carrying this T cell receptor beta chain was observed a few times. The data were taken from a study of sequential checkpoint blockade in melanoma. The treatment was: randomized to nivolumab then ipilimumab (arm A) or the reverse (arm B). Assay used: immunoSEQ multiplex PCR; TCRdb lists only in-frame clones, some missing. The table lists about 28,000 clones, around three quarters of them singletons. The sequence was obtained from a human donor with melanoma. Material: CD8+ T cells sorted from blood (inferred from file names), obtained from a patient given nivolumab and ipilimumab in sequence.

Written as DNA, the CDR3 is TGTGCCAGCAGCTTCTTTAGCGGGGCCTTTACCGGGGAGCTGTTTTTT. Amino acid sequence: CASSFFSGAFTGELFF. V usage is TRBV11-2 and J usage is TRBJ2-2, with TRBD2 identical over 8 bases. There are 16 residues in the CDR3. The V gene's germline CDR1 is SGHAT and CDR2 FQNNGV. The trim removed 3 bases at V and 5 bases at J, leaving 8 bases unmatched.